The next 20 T cell receptor beta chains were all read from a single sample in a study of CD8 T cells in ankylosing spondylitis. Whole-study findings and limits: One TCR beta motif, made up of 7 or 8 highly homologous variants, appeared characteristic of ankylosing spondylitis blood.

A single record per CDR3 protein comes from TCRdb applying MiXCR to the 5' RACE reads. Among 450,000 to 550,000 distinct CDR3 sequences listed, approximately 5% were seen once. Their target antigens are unknown. The sequenced material came from blood, either unsorted or a sorted T cell fraction (not recorded which). The receptors stem from a male donor with ankylosing spondylitis.

This clonotype was counted at least ten times. This sequence joins TRBV29-1 and TRBJ2-5; the match to TRBD1 covers 8 bases. The CDR3 covers 13 residues. Germline loops: CDR1 SQVTM, CDR2 ANQGSEA. V shed 7 bases and J 5 bases; nucleotides not matched to a gene: 9. The chain's CDR3 is CSALRGRGETQYF. In DNA form, the CDR3 reads TGCAGCGCCCTCAGGGGGCGAGGGGAGACCCAGTACTTC.

At least ten counts were recorded for this clonotype. The chain combines TRBV4-3 with TRBJ1-1; TRBD1 is a possible D gene (6 bases). CDR3 length equals 13 residues. The V end was cut by 1 base, the J end by 4 bases, with 7 bases between. Germline V lookup: CDR1 LGHNA, CDR2 YSLEER. CDR3 sequence reads: CASSQVGATEAFF. CDR3 sequence (DNA): TGCGCCAGCAGCCAAGTGGGGGCCACTGAAGCTTTCTTT.

The rearrangement links TRBV18 to TRBJ2-6, with 9 positions matching TRBD1. Germline V gene lookup returns CDR1 KGHSH and CDR2 LQKENI. CDR3 size: 18 residues. Losses at the gene ends were 5 bases for V and 3 bases for J; bases not matched to a gene: 11. CDR3 nucleotides: TGTGCCAGCTCATTCACCGGGACAGGGCTGAGTGGGGCCAACGTCCTGACTTTC. It codes for CASSFTGTGLSGANVLTF.

This clonotype showed up many times. This chain connects TRBV20-1 to TRBJ1-6; D is unclear. V was cut by 3 bases and J by 8 bases, with 17 bases left in between. The CDR3 covers 15 residues. Per the germline V gene, CDR1 is DFQATT and CDR2 is SNEGSKA (reference sequence). The CDR3 DNA follows: TGCAGTGCTAGGGACTTAGGCAGCGGGGATTCACCCCTCCACTTT. Its protein product is CSARDLGSGDSPLHF.

The sample holds many counts of this clonotype. The chain uses TRBV10-3 and TRBJ2-3; maybe TRBD2 (5 bases). The CDR3 extends over 13 amino acids. The germline gives CDR1 ENHRY, CDR2 SYGVKD. V shed 10 bases and J shed 4 bases, with 15 bases lying between them. The DNA for the CDR3 is TGTGCCACCCGGGATTCCGATTCAGATACGCAGTATTTT. It is translated as CATRDSDSDTQYF.

V usage is TRBV21-1 and J usage is TRBJ2-3. TRBV21-1 is a pseudogene. The CDR3 is 15 residues long. CDR3 in amino acids: CASSKAQLTTDTQYF. The CDR3 nucleotides are TGTGCCAGCAGCAAAGCGCAGCTCACTACAGATACGCAGTATTTT.

This clonotype was detected ten times or more. V gene TRBV5-1 combines with J gene TRBJ2-6; D not resolved. CDR3 length equals 13 residues. V was pared by 1 base and J by 12 bases, with 11 bases between. The germline V gene encodes CDR1 SGHRS and CDR2 YFSETQ. The chain's CDR3 is CASSLNDLGVLTF. The CDR3, as DNA: TGCGCCAGCAGCTTGAACGATCTAGGCGTCCTGACTTTC.

This clonotype showed up many times. V gene TRBV6-5 combines with J gene TRBJ2-1; 8 nucleotides agree with TRBD1. Germline loops: CDR1 MNHEY, CDR2 SVGAGI. The CDR3 has 18 residues. Trimming took 0 bases from V and 0 from J; bases not matched to a gene: 7. The CDR3: CASSYSMRDRSSYNEQFF. As DNA, the CDR3 is TGTGCCAGCAGTTACTCTATGAGGGACAGGAGCTCCTACAATGAGCAGTTCTTC.

V and J are TRBV7-2 and TRBJ2-7; D might be TRBD1 (6 bases). V was shortened by 5 bases and J by 6 bases, with 14 bases between the two germline ends. Germline V lookup: CDR1 SGHTA, CDR2 FQGNSA. The CDR3 is 13 residues long. DNA of the CDR3: TGTGCCAGCAGCCCATTTCAGGGGTTCGAGCAGTACTTC. Amino acid sequence: CASSPFQGFEQYF.

This clonotype was counted at least ten times. The J gene is TRBJ1-1, the V gene TRBV20-1; no clear D gene. Trimming took off 5 bases at V and 10 bases at J, with 11 bases between the two ends. Germline lookup yields CDR1 DFQATT and CDR2 SNEGSKA (reference sequence). CDR3 length equals 10 residues. The CDR3 protein is CSAPIVGAFF. DNA of the CDR3: TGCAGTGCTCCTATAGTTGGAGCTTTCTTT.

This clonotype is a singleton in its sample. V is TRBV2 and J is TRBJ2-5; TRBD2 is a possible D gene (5 bases). Germline assignment: CDR1 SNHLY and CDR2 FYNNEI. Trimming took 3 bases from V and 4 from J, leaving 15 bases between them. This CDR3 spans 15 amino acids. This CDR3 reads CASSDEAGYGETQYF. The CDR3 coding sequence is TGTGCCAGCAGTGATGAGGCGGGTTACGGAGAGACCCAGTACTTC.

This clonotype has at least ten counts. This chain uses TRBV5-1 with TRBJ2-7; TRBD1 matches 9 bases. The CDR3 totals 12 residues. J gave up 5 bases and V 5 bases, and 2 bases lay outside the gene matches. Germline loops: CDR1 SGHRS, CDR2 YFSETQ. The CDR3 sequence is CASSRDRDEQYF. In nucleotides, the CDR3 is TGCGCCAGCAGTAGGGACAGGGACGAGCAGTACTTC. Full variable domain (missing parts from reference TRBV5-1 and TRBJ2-7): KAGVTQTPRYLIKTRGQQVTLSCSPISGHRSVSWYQQTPGQGLQFLFEYFSETQRNKGNFPGRFSGRQFSNSRSEMNVSTLELGDSALYLCASSRDRDEQYFGPGTRLTVT.

There are many counts of this clonotype. The chain carries TRBV12-3 or TRBV12-4 and TRBJ1-2; no reliable D call. This CDR3 has 15 amino acids. V was cut by 4 bases and J by 4 bases, with 16 bases left in between. CDR3 coding DNA: TGTGCCAGCAGTTCAATATGGCCAGGAGCCTATGGCTACACCTTC. Its protein is CASSSIWPGAYGYTF.

The rearrangement joins TRBV19 to TRBJ1-5; D uncertain. Germline V CDR1 and CDR2: LNHDA, SQIVND (reference sequence). The germline V and J ends were trimmed by 7 bases and 0 bases, with 10 bases remaining between them. The CDR3 spans 14 residues. As DNA, the CDR3 is TGTGCCAGTATGGCGTCATATAGCAATCAGCCCCAGCATTTT. It codes for CASMASYSNQPQHF. Full variable domain (outside the CDR3, taken from reference TRBV19 and TRBJ1-5): DGGITQSPKYLFRKEGQNVTLSCEQNLNHDAMYWYRQDPGQGLRLIYYSQIVNDFQKGDIAEGYSVSREKKESFPLTVTSAQKNPTAFYLCASMASYSNQPQHFGDGTRLSIL.

This clonotype has a count of ten or more. J is TRBJ1-1 and V is TRBV29-1; 7 nucleotides match TRBD1. The CDR3 length is 14 residues. The ends lost 4 bases at V and 3 bases at J; junction bases unmatched: 8. CDR1 and CDR2 (germline): SQVTM, ANQGSEA. The CDR3, as DNA: TGCAGCGTTGGGGAGGGGGCAGTGGACACTGAAGCTTTCTTT. Amino acid sequence: CSVGEGAVDTEAFF.

V gene TRBV7-9 combines with J gene TRBJ1-1, with no clear D. Per germline, CDR1 SEHNR and CDR2 FQNEAQ (reference sequence). CDR3 length equals 16 residues. Trimming removed 10 bases from V and 4 bases from J, with 25 bases in between. The CDR3 DNA sequence: TGTGCCATGGGCCCCCGGGCCGGGTCTCAGGTCACTGAAGCTTTCTTT. Translating it yields CAMGPRAGSQVTEAFF.

This clonotype appeared a few times. The rearrangement uses TRBV18 and TRBJ2-1; 7 positions agree with TRBD2. The trim removed 3 bases at V and 3 bases at J, leaving 2 bases unmatched. Germline V gene data show CDR1 as KGHSH and CDR2 as LQKENI. The CDR3 extends over 14 amino acids. CDR3 nucleotides: TGTGCCAGCTCACCGGGCGGGGGCTACAATGAGCAGTTCTTC. Its translation: CASSPGGGYNEQFF.

The sample holds many counts of this clonotype. V usage is TRBV9 and J usage is TRBJ1-5; maybe TRBD1 (5 bases). Germline V lookup: CDR1 SGDLS, CDR2 YYNGEE. Trimming shortened V by 3 bases and J by 4 bases, and 11 bases separated the two germline ends. The CDR3 is made up of 14 amino acids. Here the CDR3 DNA reads TGTGCCAGCAGCGAGCGGGGCTGGAATCAGCCCCAGCATTTT. Residues: CASSERGWNQPQHF.

This clonotype was counted at least ten times. For the CDR3, the DNA is TGCAGTGCTAAGGACCCTGAGTACACCTACGAGCAGTACTTC. Its protein is CSAKDPEYTYEQYF. The chain employs TRBV20-1 and TRBJ2-7; D remains unclear. V lost 4 bases to trimming and J lost 2 bases, with 15 bases between them. This CDR3 has 14 residues. Germline values: CDR1 DFQATT, CDR2 SNEGSKA (reference sequence).

This clonotype was seen repeatedly, ten times or more. The V gene is TRBV25-1, the J gene TRBJ1-5, with TRBD1 as a possible D gene (5 bases). The CDR3 sequence is 14 residues long. Trimming stripped 3 bases from V and 5 bases from J, with 11 bases between. Germline V CDR1 and CDR2: MGHDK, SYGVNS. CDR3 sequence reads: CASSEGGRDQPQHF. CDR3 nucleotide sequence: TGTGCCAGCAGTGAGGGGGGTCGGGATCAGCCCCAGCATTTT.